The 9 T cell receptor beta chains listed next were all sequenced from one sample in a study of shared clonotypes between healthy human individuals. Measured with immunoSEQ multiplex PCR; TCRdb has only the in-frame clones, and not every one. This sample has 850,000 to 1,200,000 clones, with more than 60% found just once. Sequencing was carried out using memory CD4+ T cells sorted from blood. The subset here: CD45RA-negative fraction. Every receptor here comes from a man aged 18 to 30 in good health.

This clone was seen only a few times. CDR3 sequence: CAWSVRANEKLFF. CDR3 bases: TGTGCCTGGAGTGTACGGGCTAATGAAAAACTGTTTTTT. This chain connects TRBV30 to TRBJ1-4; D not resolved. The CDR3 is 13 amino acids. V shed 0 bases and J shed 3 bases, with 5 bases lying between them. Germline CDR1 GTSNPN, CDR2 SVGIG (reference sequence).

The chain joins TRBV5-6 to TRBJ2-7, with a possible D match to TRBD1 (5 bases). From germline, CDR1 is SGHDT and CDR2 YYEEEE. V was clipped by 1 base and J by 5 bases, with 13 bases between them. The CDR3 length is 14 residues. CDR3 loop: CASSLNIGVNEQYF. CDR3 DNA: TGTGCCAGCAGCTTGAATATAGGGGTGAACGAGCAGTACTTC.

The chain joins TRBV11-2 to TRBJ1-1, with D perhaps TRBD1 (5 bases). V dropped 7 bases and J dropped 1 base, with 16 bases sitting between them. The CDR3 is 15 amino acids. The V gene's germline CDR1 is SGHAT and CDR2 FQNNGV. CDR3 coding DNA: TGTGCCAGCACCCGGGACTCAGCTTGGAACACTGAAGCTTTCTTT. This gives the protein CASTRDSAWNTEAFF.

Note on this clone: Other DNA sequences in the same sample also yield this CDR3. V is TRBV18 and J is TRBJ1-1; a weak D match, TRBD1 (5 bases). Germline CDR1 reads KGHSH; CDR2 reads LQKENI. V lost 0 bases, J lost 5 bases, and 7 bases lay in between. The CDR3 extends over 13 amino acids. Written as DNA, the CDR3 is TGTGCCAGCTCACCACCGTCAGGGACTGAAGCTTTCTTT. Its protein product is CASSPPSGTEAFF.

This chain joins TRBV10-3 and TRBJ1-1, with no clear D. This CDR3 is built from 15 residues. CDR1 ENHRY and CDR2 SYGVKD come from the germline V gene. Trimming cost V 3 bases and J 3 bases, with 14 bases left between them. CDR3 DNA sequence: TGTGCCATCAGTGAATACTCTGAAGGGTACACTGAAGCTTTCTTT. It is translated as CAISEYSEGYTEAFF.

V and J are TRBV28 and TRBJ1-3; the D gene is possibly TRBD1 (6 bases). The V gene's germline CDR1 is MDHEN and CDR2 SYDVKM. This CDR3 has 16 amino acids. V dropped 3 bases and J dropped 3 bases, with 15 bases sitting between them. The CDR3 DNA follows: TGTGCCAGCAGTTTCTCCGACAGGCCCATTGGAAACACCATATATTTT. Encoded protein: CASSFSDRPIGNTIYF.

A remark on this clone: One end of the junction does not line up with germline, which may come from a read error. The gene calls are TRBV7-7 and TRBJ2-2; D perhaps matches TRBD2 (6 bases). The CDR3 is made up of 20 amino acids. The germline gives CDR1 SSHAT, CDR2 FNYEAQ (reference sequence). CDR3 DNA sequence: TGTGCTAGCAGCGGAGGGGTCCCCAACGTTATCTTTTCGAACACCGGGGAGCTGTTTTTT. Its translation is CASSGGVPNVIFSNTGELFF.

The chain joins TRBV6-1 to TRBJ1-3; 10 nucleotides line up with TRBD1. The V and J ends lost 4 bases and 4 bases, in that order; junction bases with no gene match: 4. The CDR3 is 15 amino acids. Per the germline V gene, CDR1 is MNHNS and CDR2 is SASEGT. This chain's CDR3 is CASSGRTGGGNTIYF. The CDR3 bases are TGTGCCAGCAGTGGTCGGACAGGGGGAGGAAACACCATATATTTT.

The chain links TRBV5-4 to TRBJ2-1, with 8 bases identical to TRBD2. CDR3 length equals 15 residues. Per the germline V gene, CDR1 is SGHNT and CDR2 is YYREEE (reference sequence). V lost 0 bases, J lost 10 bases, and 9 bases stayed unmatched. CDR3 sequence: CASSLDSGTRGEQFF. The CDR3 nucleotides are TGTGCCAGCAGCTTGGACTCCGGGACTAGAGGGGAGCAGTTCTTC.